This TCR beta chain stems from a study of blood T cell repertoires in COVID-19. Study details: Sites in the United States, Italy and Spain provided acute and convalescent COVID-19 samples. Sources were T cells, B-cell-depleted T cells, or PBMCs; the material itself was cDNA or gDNA.

Assay used: immunoSEQ multiplex PCR; TCRdb lists only in-frame clones, some missing. This sample has around 200,000 clones; about 85% occur once, and the top ten carry 4.5% to 5%. The V gene's germline CDR1 is MNHEY and CDR2 SVGEGT. This CDR3 region has 13 residues. V was cut by 2 bases and J by 10 bases, with 12 bases left in between. The sequence was obtained from a woman over 75 with acute or convalescent COVID-19. J is TRBJ2-1 and V is TRBV6-2 or TRBV6-3; TRBD1 is a possible D gene (6 bases). Sequencing was carried out using peripheral blood. CDR3 bases: TGTGCCAGCAGTTACCCGGGACAACACGAGCAGTTCTTC. It yields the protein CASSYPGQHEQFF.